A selection of T cell receptor beta chains follows, all from one sample in a study of blood T cell repertoires in COVID-19. Assay used: immunoSEQ multiplex PCR; TCRdb lists only in-frame clones, some missing. This sample has over 50,000 clones, with approximately 87% found just once. Sequenced material: peripheral blood. The receptors originated from a man in his fifties or sixties with acute or convalescent COVID-19. CDR3s include the opening cysteine and the closing phenylalanine or tryptophan. The D gene is left open where the match is weak. Not all rows give a size; the values are once, few, many and, for expanded clones, a class.

clone size: NA
D gene: NA
J gene: TRBJ1-2
V gene: TRBV13
CDR3 DNA: TGTGCCAGCAGCTTAGTCCCAGGGAAAGCTAACTATGGCTACACCTTC
CDR3 protein: CASSLVPGKANYGYTF

clone size: NA
D gene: TRBD2
J gene: TRBJ2-3
V gene: TRBV19
CDR3 DNA: TGTGCCAGTAGGTCGTTAGCGGGGGGGATAGATACGCAGTATTTT
CDR3 protein: CASRSLAGGIDTQYF

clone size: NA
D gene: TRBD2
J gene: TRBJ2-3
V gene: TRBV9
CDR3 DNA: TGTGCCAGCAGCGTAGTAAGCGGGGGGAGCACAGATACGCAGTATTTT
CDR3 protein: CASSVVSGGSTDTQYF

clone size: NA
D gene: NA
J gene: TRBJ1-1
V gene: TRBV30
CDR3 DNA: TGTGCCTGGAGGCCACAGGGCAACACTGAAGCTTTCTTT
CDR3 protein: CAWRPQGNTEAFF

clone size: medium-sized
D gene: NA
J gene: TRBJ2-2
V gene: TRBV6-2/TRBV6-3
CDR3 DNA: TGTGCCAGCAGTTCTCAGGACACCGGGGAGCTGTTTTTT
CDR3 protein: CASSSQDTGELFF

clone size: NA
D gene: NA
J gene: TRBJ2-7
V gene: TRBV7-2
CDR3 DNA: TGTGCCAGCAGCTTAGACAGGAGCTACGAGCAGTACTTC
CDR3 protein: CASSLDRSYEQYF

clone size: few
D gene: NA
J gene: TRBJ1-1
V gene: TRBV6-2/TRBV6-3
CDR3 DNA: TGTGCCAGCAGTTACGGAGCACAAACTGAAGCTTTCTTT
CDR3 protein: CASSYGAQTEAFF

clone size: NA
D gene: NA
J gene: TRBJ1-1
V gene: TRBV2
CDR3 DNA: TGTGCCAGCAGTGACCAGGGGCCAAACACTGAAGCTTTCTTT
CDR3 protein: CASSDQGPNTEAFF

clone size: NA
D gene: TRBD1
J gene: TRBJ2-5
V gene: TRBV4-1
CDR3 DNA: TGCGCCAGCAGCCAAGCGGAGGAGACAGGGGATGAGACCCAGTACTTC
CDR3 protein: CASSQAEETGDETQYF

clone size: NA
D gene: TRBD2
J gene: TRBJ2-3
V gene: TRBV11-3
CDR3 DNA: TGTGCCAGCAGCCACGGTGGGACTAGAGGCGTTACGCAGTATTTT
CDR3 protein: CASSHGGTRGVTQYF

clone size: NA
D gene: TRBD2
J gene: TRBJ2-1
V gene: TRBV4-3
CDR3 DNA: TGCGCCAGCAGCCCCCAGGTCCTAGCGGGGGTGAACAATGAGCAGTTCTTC
CDR3 protein: CASSPQVLAGVNNEQFF

clone size: NA
D gene: NA
J gene: TRBJ2-1
V gene: TRBV5-6
CDR3 DNA: TGTGCCAGCAGTACCACAGGTGGTGAGCAGTTCTTC
CDR3 protein: CASSTTGGEQFF

clone size: NA
D gene: TRBD1
J gene: TRBJ1-5
V gene: TRBV7-2
CDR3 DNA: TGTGCCAGCAGCTTGACAGGGCGTCAGCCCCAGCATTTT
CDR3 protein: CASSLTGRQPQHF

clone size: NA
D gene: NA
J gene: TRBJ1-4
V gene: TRBV19
CDR3 DNA: TGTGCCAGTAGTATCGCCAGGGCGAATGAAAAACTGTTTTTT
CDR3 protein: CASSIARANEKLFF

clone size: NA
D gene: TRBD2
J gene: TRBJ2-1
V gene: TRBV4-3
CDR3 DNA: TGCGCCAGCAGCCAGCTCCCGGGACTAGCCAATGAGCAGTTCTTC
CDR3 protein: CASSQLPGLANEQFF

clone size: NA
D gene: NA
J gene: TRBJ2-4
V gene: TRBV14
CDR3 DNA: TGTGCCAGCAGCCACCAGGGATTAGCCAAAAACATTCAGTACTTC
CDR3 protein: CASSHQGLAKNIQYF

clone size: NA
D gene: TRBD1
J gene: TRBJ1-6
V gene: TRBV4-3
CDR3 DNA: TGCGCCAGCAGCCAAGAGGTGACAGGGGGATCACCCCTCCACTTT
CDR3 protein: CASSQEVTGGSPLHF

clone size: NA
D gene: TRBD1
J gene: TRBJ2-1
V gene: TRBV27
CDR3 DNA: TGTGCCAGCAGTGCCCTCCCGGGACAGGTCTACAATGAGCAGTTCTTC
CDR3 protein: CASSALPGQVYNEQFF

clone size: NA
D gene: NA
J gene: TRBJ1-6
V gene: TRBV3-1/TRBV3-2
CDR3 DNA: TGTGCCAGCAGCCGCATCCTTTCGGGCTCCTATAATTCACCCCTCCACTTT
CDR3 protein: CASSRILSGSYNSPLHF

clone size: NA
D gene: TRBD1
J gene: TRBJ2-5
V gene: TRBV9
CDR3 DNA: TGTGCCAGCAGCGTAGGGCAGGGGGCTCGGGAGACCCAGTACTTC
CDR3 protein: CASSVGQGARETQYF

clone size: NA
D gene: TRBD1
J gene: TRBJ1-2
V gene: TRBV7-8
CDR3 DNA: TGTGCCAGCAGCTCCGGGACAGGGGGCCCCTATGGCTACACCTTC
CDR3 protein: CASSSGTGGPYGYTF

clone size: NA
D gene: NA
J gene: TRBJ2-3
V gene: TRBV5-4
CDR3 DNA: TGTGCCAGCAGCTTTCGGGCGGGGAGCACAGATACGCAGTATTTT
CDR3 protein: CASSFRAGSTDTQYF

clone size: NA
D gene: NA
J gene: TRBJ1-1
V gene: TRBV4-3
CDR3 DNA: TGCGCCAGCAGCCAAGAACCCTCAGGGGCCACTGAAGCTTTCTTT
CDR3 protein: CASSQEPSGATEAFF

clone size: NA
D gene: TRBD1
J gene: TRBJ2-7
V gene: TRBV4-3
CDR3 DNA: TGCGCCAGCAGCCAAGATAGGGGGCAGTACGAGCAGTACTTC
CDR3 protein: CASSQDRGQYEQYF

clone size: NA
D gene: TRBD1
J gene: TRBJ1-6
V gene: TRBV7-6
CDR3 DNA: TGTGCCAGCAGCTCCCGGGACAGGGTTACCTATAATTCACCCCTCCACTTT
CDR3 protein: CASSSRDRVTYNSPLHF

clone size: NA
D gene: NA
J gene: TRBJ2-3
V gene: TRBV7-2
CDR3 DNA: TGTGCCAGCAGCTTGTGGGGGGGCCCCACAGATACGCAGTATTTT
CDR3 protein: CASSLWGGPTDTQYF

clone size: NA
D gene: TRBD1
J gene: TRBJ1-2
V gene: TRBV3-1/TRBV3-2
CDR3 DNA: TGTGCCAGCGCGCCGACAGGGTTGCCATACTATGGCTACACCTTC
CDR3 protein: CASAPTGLPYYGYTF

clone size: NA
D gene: NA
J gene: TRBJ2-3
V gene: TRBV9
CDR3 DNA: TGTGCCAGCAGCGTGAGATTTGCAGATACGCAGTATTTT
CDR3 protein: CASSVRFADTQYF

clone size: NA
D gene: TRBD1
J gene: TRBJ1-5
V gene: TRBV2
CDR3 DNA: TGTGCCAGCAGTGCAGGGACAGCTTATAGCAATCAGCCCCAGCATTTT
CDR3 protein: CASSAGTAYSNQPQHF

clone size: NA
D gene: NA
J gene: TRBJ1-1
V gene: TRBV2
CDR3 DNA: TGTGCCAGCAGTGAACTGGGGCTGGGCACTGAAGCTTTCTTT
CDR3 protein: CASSELGLGTEAFF

clone size: NA
D gene: NA
J gene: TRBJ1-4
V gene: TRBV6-1
CDR3 DNA: TGTGCCAGCAGTGAATCGCGGAGGGTCGGGGCTAATGAAAAACTGTTTTTT
CDR3 protein: CASSESRRVGANEKLFF

clone size: NA
D gene: NA
J gene: TRBJ2-3
V gene: TRBV10-2
CDR3 DNA: TGCGCCAGCAGTGGGGCAGGGGGCACAGATACGCAGTATTTT
CDR3 protein: CASSGAGGTDTQYF

clone size: NA
D gene: NA
J gene: TRBJ1-2
V gene: TRBV18
CDR3 DNA: TGTGCCAGCTCACCACGGGGGCCTGGCTACACCTTC
CDR3 protein: CASSPRGPGYTF

clone size: NA
D gene: TRBD1
J gene: TRBJ1-1
V gene: TRBV11-2
CDR3 DNA: TGTGCCAGCAGCACAAGACAGGGGAGGACTGAAGCTTTCTTT
CDR3 protein: CASSTRQGRTEAFF

clone size: NA
D gene: TRBD1
J gene: TRBJ2-2
V gene: TRBV19
CDR3 DNA: TGTGCCAGTAGTTTCTCGGGACAGGGGGCGCGCACCGGGGAGCTGTTTTTT
CDR3 protein: CASSFSGQGARTGELFF

clone size: NA
D gene: NA
J gene: TRBJ1-4
V gene: TRBV12-5
CDR3 DNA: TGTGCTGTATCATGGGGGGTTGCAACTAATGAAAAACTGTTTTTT
CDR3 protein: CAVSWGVATNEKLFF

clone size: NA
D gene: NA
J gene: TRBJ1-1
V gene: TRBV5-8
CDR3 DNA: TGTGCCAGCAGCCGGAGATGGGGAGGGGCTGAAGCTTTCTTT
CDR3 protein: CASSRRWGGAEAFF

clone size: NA
D gene: NA
J gene: TRBJ1-2
V gene: TRBV6-5
CDR3 DNA: TGTGCCAGCAGGCCGCCCGGGGTCGCCGGTGGCTACACCTTC
CDR3 protein: CASRPPGVAGGYTF

clone size: NA
D gene: NA
J gene: TRBJ2-1
V gene: TRBV21-1
CDR3 DNA: TGTGCCAGCAGCATTCGCGGAGGACAGAAATACAATGAGCAGTTCTTC
CDR3 protein: CASSIRGGQKYNEQFF

clone size: NA
D gene: TRBD1
J gene: TRBJ2-3
V gene: TRBV30
CDR3 DNA: TGTGCCTGGAGTAGGGGGCTCCCGGATACGCAGTATTTT
CDR3 protein: CAWSRGLPDTQYF

clone size: few
D gene: TRBD1
J gene: TRBJ1-4
V gene: TRBV19
CDR3 DNA: TGTGCCAGTAGTATCAGGGGGCCGGGTGAAAAACTGTTTTTT
CDR3 protein: CASSIRGPGEKLFF

clone size: NA
D gene: NA
J gene: TRBJ1-5
V gene: TRBV19
CDR3 DNA: TGTGCCAGTAACCCTCATATAGATCAGCCCCAGCATTTT
CDR3 protein: CASNPHIDQPQHF

clone size: NA
D gene: TRBD1
J gene: TRBJ1-5
V gene: TRBV28
CDR3 DNA: TGTGCCAGCAGTCCCACAGGGGTTCGCCAGCCCCAGCATTTT
CDR3 protein: CASSPTGVRQPQHF

clone size: few
D gene: TRBD1
J gene: TRBJ1-2
V gene: TRBV19
CDR3 DNA: TGTGCCAGTAGTATATCACAGGGGGCCGGCTATGGCTACACCTTC
CDR3 protein: CASSISQGAGYGYTF

clone size: NA
D gene: TRBD1
J gene: TRBJ1-1
V gene: TRBV3-1/TRBV3-2
CDR3 DNA: TGTGCCAGCAGCCAAGCCCCGCAGGGGGGCCTTGAAGCTTTCTTT
CDR3 protein: CASSQAPQGGLEAFF

clone size: NA
D gene: NA
J gene: TRBJ2-1
V gene: TRBV7-8
CDR3 DNA: TGTGCCAGCAGCTTGGGGGGTTTTGGCAATGAGCAGTTCTTC
CDR3 protein: CASSLGGFGNEQFF

clone size: once
D gene: NA
J gene: TRBJ1-3
V gene: TRBV19
CDR3 DNA: TGTGCCAGTAGTCCAAAGCGAGGGAGCGGAAACACCATATATTTT
CDR3 protein: CASSPKRGSGNTIYF

clone size: NA
D gene: NA
J gene: TRBJ1-1
V gene: TRBV7-6
CDR3 DNA: TGTGCCAGTTCACAGGGGAACACTGAAGCTTTCTTT
CDR3 protein: CASSQGNTEAFF

clone size: few
D gene: NA
J gene: TRBJ2-7
V gene: TRBV7-6
CDR3 DNA: TGTGCCAGCAGCCCTAACGGGGGAGTGGACGAGCAGTACTTC
CDR3 protein: CASSPNGGVDEQYF

clone size: NA
D gene: TRBD1
J gene: TRBJ1-5
V gene: TRBV4-3
CDR3 DNA: TGCGCCAGCAGCCAAGATACTAGCCGGGACAGGGGGATTTCTAGCAATCAGCCCCAGCATTTT
CDR3 protein: CASSQDTSRDRGISSNQPQHF

clone size: NA
D gene: TRBD1
J gene: TRBJ2-7
V gene: TRBV19
CDR3 DNA: TGTGCCAGTAGTGGAGTGATCGGGGGCACAGGGGGCTACGAGCAGTACTTC
CDR3 protein: CASSGVIGGTGGYEQYF

clone size: NA
D gene: TRBD1
J gene: TRBJ1-4
V gene: TRBV30
CDR3 DNA: TGTGCCTGGGGCCAGGGGGACGCGGAAAAACTGTTTTTT
CDR3 protein: CAWGQGDAEKLFF

clone size: NA
D gene: NA
J gene: TRBJ1-1
V gene: TRBV15
CDR3 DNA: TGTGCCACCAGCAGAGGGGCCTTAATGAACACTGAAGCTTTCTTT
CDR3 protein: CATSRGALMNTEAFF

clone size: NA
D gene: NA
J gene: TRBJ1-6
V gene: TRBV9
CDR3 DNA: TGTGCCAGCAGCGGACTGGGGGGTTCGAGTTCACCCCTCCACTTT
CDR3 protein: CASSGLGGSSSPLHF

clone size: NA
D gene: TRBD2
J gene: TRBJ2-1
V gene: TRBV2
CDR3 DNA: TGTGCCAGCAGTGATGGCGGGGGGGCGCATGAGCAGTTCTTC
CDR3 protein: CASSDGGGAHEQFF

clone size: NA
D gene: TRBD2
J gene: TRBJ2-5
V gene: TRBV7-8
CDR3 DNA: TGTGCCAGCAGACTAGCGGGGGGCCAAGAGACCCAGTACTTC
CDR3 protein: CASRLAGGQETQYF

clone size: NA
D gene: NA
J gene: TRBJ2-7
V gene: TRBV7-2
CDR3 DNA: TGTGCCAGCAGCTTAGCGAGGACGGGGGGCCGTTCCTACGAGCAGTACTTC
CDR3 protein: CASSLARTGGRSYEQYF